Below are 3 T cell receptor beta chains sequenced from a single sample in a study of CD8+CD57+ T cells in acquired aplastic anemia. Profiles of TCR beta VDJ and CDR3 were generated from a genomic DNA template. TCRdb redid the calling of the reads with MiXCR, one entry per CDR3 protein. This table has 150,000 to 200,000 distinct CDR3 sequences, 48% appearing once. Flow cytometry had shown expanded CD8+CD57+ cells in the patients chosen for sequencing. Sequenced material: sorted CD4+, CD8+, or CD8+CD57+ T cells (not recorded which) from PBMCs. The origin of the receptors is a human donor with aplastic anemia.

This clonotype was picked up a small number of times. This chain uses TRBV29-1 with TRBJ2-5; 7 nucleotides line up with TRBD1. V gave up 5 bases and J gave up 4 bases; unmatched junction bases: 4. The CDR3 spans 12 residues. CDR1 and CDR2 (germline): SQVTM, ANQGSEA. CDR3 protein: CSVYRTGETQYF. The CDR3 region has the DNA TGCAGCGTTTACCGGACAGGAGAGACCCAGTACTTC.

J is TRBJ1-2 and V is TRBV15; a possible D gene is TRBD1 (6 bases). CDR1 is LNHNV, CDR2 YYDKDF, per germline (reference sequence). Trimming took off 11 bases at V and 4 bases at J, with 14 bases between the two ends. The CDR3 runs to 12 residues. CDR3 amino acids: CASLRGFYGYTF. DNA for the CDR3: TGTGCCTCCCTGAGGGGGTTCTATGGCTACACCTTC.

This clonotype came up many times. The genes are TRBV20-1 and TRBJ2-1; 16 bases map to TRBD2. Germline assignment: CDR1 DFQATT and CDR2 SNEGSKA (reference sequence). The CDR3 is made up of 14 amino acids. V gave up 6 bases and J gave up 10 bases; unmatched junction bases: 6. The CDR3 nucleotides are TGCAGTGCCGTGGGACTAGCGGGAGGGGGGGAGCAGTTCTTC. Its protein product is CSAVGLAGGGEQFF.